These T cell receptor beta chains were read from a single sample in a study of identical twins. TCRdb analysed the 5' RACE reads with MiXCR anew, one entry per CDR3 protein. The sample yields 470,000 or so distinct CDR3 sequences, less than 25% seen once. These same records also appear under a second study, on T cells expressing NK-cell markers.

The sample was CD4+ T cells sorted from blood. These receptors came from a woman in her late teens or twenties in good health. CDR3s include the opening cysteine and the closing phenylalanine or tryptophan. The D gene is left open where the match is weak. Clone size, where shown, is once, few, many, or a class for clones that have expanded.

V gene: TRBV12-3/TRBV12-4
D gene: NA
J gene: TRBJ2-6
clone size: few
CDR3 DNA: TGTGCCAGGACATCCGGTGGGGGCTCTGGGGCCAACGTCCTGACTTTC
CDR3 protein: CARTSGGGSGANVLTF

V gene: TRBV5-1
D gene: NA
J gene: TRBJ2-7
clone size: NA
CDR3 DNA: TGCGCCAGCAGCGAACCGGCTAGCGTCCACGAGCAGTACTTC
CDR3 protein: CASSEPASVHEQYF

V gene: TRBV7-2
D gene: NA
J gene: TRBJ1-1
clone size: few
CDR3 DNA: TGTGCCAGCAGCTTAACCCGGGAGACTGAAGCTTTCTTT
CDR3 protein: CASSLTRETEAFF

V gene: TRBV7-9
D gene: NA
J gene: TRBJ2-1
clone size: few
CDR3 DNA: TGTGCCAGCAGCCTAGACACGAATTACAATGAGCAGTTCTTC
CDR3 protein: CASSLDTNYNEQFF

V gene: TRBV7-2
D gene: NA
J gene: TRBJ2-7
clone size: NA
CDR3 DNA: TGTGCCAGCAGCTTATCCTGGGCGTCGGATGAGCAGTACTTC
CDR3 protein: CASSLSWASDEQYF

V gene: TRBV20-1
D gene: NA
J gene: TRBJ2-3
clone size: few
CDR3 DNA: TGCAGTGCTTCGCCCGGGACCGCTTATGATACGCAGTATTTT
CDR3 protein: CSASPGTAYDTQYF

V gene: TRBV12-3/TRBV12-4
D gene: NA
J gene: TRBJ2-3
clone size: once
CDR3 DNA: TGTGCCAGCAGTTTCCACCGGTCTAGCACAGATACGCAGTATTTT
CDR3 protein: CASSFHRSSTDTQYF

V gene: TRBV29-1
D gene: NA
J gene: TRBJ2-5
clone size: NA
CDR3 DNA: TGCAGCGTTGAGCCGGCGGGGGAGACCCAGTACTTC
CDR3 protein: CSVEPAGETQYF

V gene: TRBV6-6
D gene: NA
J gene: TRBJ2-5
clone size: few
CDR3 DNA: TGTGCCAGCAGTTATGCAGGAGAGACCCAGTACTTC
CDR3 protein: CASSYAGETQYF

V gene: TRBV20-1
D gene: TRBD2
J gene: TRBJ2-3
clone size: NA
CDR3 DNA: TGCAGTGCTAGTAGGCGGGAGGGCTCCGATACGCAGTATTTT
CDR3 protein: CSASRREGSDTQYF

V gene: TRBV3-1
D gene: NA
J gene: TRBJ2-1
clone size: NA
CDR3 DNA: TGTGCCAGCAGCCAAGGGGTTAGTTACGGTGAGCAGTTCTTC
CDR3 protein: CASSQGVSYGEQFF

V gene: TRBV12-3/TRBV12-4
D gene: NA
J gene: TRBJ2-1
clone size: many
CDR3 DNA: TGTGCCAGCAGTTTAGCGGGGGGAGGTGAGCAGTTCTTC
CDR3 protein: CASSLAGGGEQFF

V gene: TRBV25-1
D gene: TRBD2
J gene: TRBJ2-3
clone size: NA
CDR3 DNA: TGTGCCAGCAGTGAATATATAGGACTAGCGGGGTTCACAGATACGCAGTATTTT
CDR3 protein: CASSEYIGLAGFTDTQYF

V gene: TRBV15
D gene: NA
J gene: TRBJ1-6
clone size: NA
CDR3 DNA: TGTGCCACCAGCAGGGGGGGAGGCTCCGATTCACCCCTCCACTTT
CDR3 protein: CATSRGGGSDSPLHF

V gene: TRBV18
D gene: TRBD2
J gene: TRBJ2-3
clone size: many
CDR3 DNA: TGTGCCAGCTCACAGGGGAGGGGCACAGATACGCAGTATTTT
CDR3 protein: CASSQGRGTDTQYF

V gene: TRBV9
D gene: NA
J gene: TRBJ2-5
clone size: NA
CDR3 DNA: TGTGCCAGCAGCGTGGGTCCGACTGCGATAGAGACCCAGTACTTC
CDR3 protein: CASSVGPTAIETQYF

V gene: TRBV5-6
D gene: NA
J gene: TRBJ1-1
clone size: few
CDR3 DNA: TGTGCCAGCAGCGTTGACGTGGGCACTGAAGCTTTCTTT
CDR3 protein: CASSVDVGTEAFF

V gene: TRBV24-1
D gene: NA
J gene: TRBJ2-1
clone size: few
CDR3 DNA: TGTGCCACCAGTGATCCCGGGGCGGGAAACAATGAGCAGTTCTTC
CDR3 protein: CATSDPGAGNNEQFF

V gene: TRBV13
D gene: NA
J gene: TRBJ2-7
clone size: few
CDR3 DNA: TGTGCCAGCAGCTTCCGTCAAGGGTATTACGAGCAGTACTTC
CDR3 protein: CASSFRQGYYEQYF

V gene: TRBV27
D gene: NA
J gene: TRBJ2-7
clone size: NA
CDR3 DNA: TGTGCCAGCAACTCACCGGTAAGAGGGTCCCATGAGCAGTACTTC
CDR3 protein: CASNSPVRGSHEQYF

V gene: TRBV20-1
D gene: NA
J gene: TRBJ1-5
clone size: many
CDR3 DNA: TGCAGTGCTAGAGATCCTGGTAGGGGGGCGGGTGGCAATCAGCCCCAGCATTTT
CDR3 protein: CSARDPGRGAGGNQPQHF

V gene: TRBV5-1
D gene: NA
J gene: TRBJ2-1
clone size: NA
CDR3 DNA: TGCGCCAGCAGCTTGGAAGGGCCTAGAGAGCAGTTCTTC
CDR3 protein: CASSLEGPREQFF

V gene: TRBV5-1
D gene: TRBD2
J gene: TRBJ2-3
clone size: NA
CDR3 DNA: TGCGCCAGCAGCGCTAGCGGGAGGGACACAGATACGCAGTATTTT
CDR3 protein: CASSASGRDTDTQYF

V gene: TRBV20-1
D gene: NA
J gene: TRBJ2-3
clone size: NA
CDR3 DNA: TGTGAGGGACGGAGCACAGATACGCAGTATTTT
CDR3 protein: CEGRSTDTQYF